This T cell receptor beta chain was recorded in a study of blood T cell repertoires in COVID-19. Study summary: COVID-19 samples from acute and convalescent phases originated in the United States, Italy and Spain. From T cells, B-cell-depleted T cells, or PBMCs came the material, which was cDNA or gDNA.

V shed 6 bases and J 3 bases; nucleotides not matched to a gene: 19. Per the germline V gene, CDR1 is MNHEY and CDR2 is SMNVEV (reference sequence). The CDR3 sequence is 18 residues long. Each participant's cohort was designated according to participant-reported clinical history. Sequencing was performed with immunoSEQ multiplex PCR; in TCRdb, only in-frame clones are kept and a portion is missing. The sample lists over 300,000 clones, about 85% occurring once. Sequencing was performed on PBMCs or T cells enriched from blood (not recorded which). The rearrangement uses TRBV27 and TRBJ2-7; TRBD1 matches 8 bases. The origin of this receptor is a woman aged 25 to 39 who had recovered from COVID-19. The CDR3 reads CASSWGMGTGHKGYEQYF. In DNA, the CDR3 is TGTGCCAGCAGCTGGGGGATGGGGACAGGTCATAAGGGCTACGAGCAGTACTTC.